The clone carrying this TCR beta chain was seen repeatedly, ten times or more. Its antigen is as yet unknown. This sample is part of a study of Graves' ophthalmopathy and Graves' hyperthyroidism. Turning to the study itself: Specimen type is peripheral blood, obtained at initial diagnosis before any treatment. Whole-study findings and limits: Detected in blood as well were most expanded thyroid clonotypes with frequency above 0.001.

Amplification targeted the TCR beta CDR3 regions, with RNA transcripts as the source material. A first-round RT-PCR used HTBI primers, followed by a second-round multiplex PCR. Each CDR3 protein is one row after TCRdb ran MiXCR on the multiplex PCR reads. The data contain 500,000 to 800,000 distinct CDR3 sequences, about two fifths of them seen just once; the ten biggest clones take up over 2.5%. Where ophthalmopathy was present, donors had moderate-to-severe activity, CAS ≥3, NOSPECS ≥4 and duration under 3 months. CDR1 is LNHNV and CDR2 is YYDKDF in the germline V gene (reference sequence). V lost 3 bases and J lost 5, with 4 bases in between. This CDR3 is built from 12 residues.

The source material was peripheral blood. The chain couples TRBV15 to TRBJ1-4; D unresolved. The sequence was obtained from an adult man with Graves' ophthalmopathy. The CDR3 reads CATSRFNEKLFF. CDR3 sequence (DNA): TGTGCCACCAGCAGGTTCAATGAAAAACTGTTTTTT.